The present entry profiles one T cell receptor (beta chain) with its context. What it binds is unknown. These data come from a study of PD-1 blockade in classical Hodgkin lymphoma. Libraries were prepared by immunoSEQ multiplex PCR; TCRdb keeps only in-frame clonotypes and omits some of them. The sample carries under 20,000 clones, 55% to 70% recorded once. All patients relapsed after autologous stem cell transplantation, and brentuximab vedotin exposure varied. Points from the study as a whole: CD8+ TCR diversity did not rise significantly by C4D1, unlike CD4+. Baseline TCR diversity was reportedly lower in newly diagnosed patients than in healthy donors. It was reported as lower still in relapsed/refractory patients. Those starting nivolumab under 1 year post-ASCT were excluded.

The CDR3 is 13 residues long. Looked up from germline, CDR1 is SGDLS and CDR2 is YYNGEE. V lost 4 bases and J lost 4; bases outside the gene matches: 5. This TCR was sampled from a human donor with classical Hodgkin lymphoma. The input for sequencing was peripheral blood mononuclear cells (PBMCs), taken before the second cycle of nivolumab. V gene TRBV9 combines with J gene TRBJ2-7, with 7 bases matching TRBD1. This CDR3 is CASSTGTDYEQYF. The DNA for the CDR3 is TGTGCCAGCAGCACCGGGACAGATTACGAGCAGTACTTC.